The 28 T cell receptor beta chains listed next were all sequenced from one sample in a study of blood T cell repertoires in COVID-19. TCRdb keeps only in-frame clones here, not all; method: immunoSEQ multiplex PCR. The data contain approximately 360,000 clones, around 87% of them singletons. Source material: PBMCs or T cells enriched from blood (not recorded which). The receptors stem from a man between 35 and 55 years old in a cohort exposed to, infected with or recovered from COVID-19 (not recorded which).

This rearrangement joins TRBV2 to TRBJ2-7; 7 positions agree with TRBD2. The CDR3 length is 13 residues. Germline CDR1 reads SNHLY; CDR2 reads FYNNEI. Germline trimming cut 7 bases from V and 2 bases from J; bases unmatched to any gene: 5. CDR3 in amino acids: CASKGTTAYEQYF. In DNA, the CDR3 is TGTGCCAGCAAAGGGACTACAGCCTACGAGCAGTACTTC.

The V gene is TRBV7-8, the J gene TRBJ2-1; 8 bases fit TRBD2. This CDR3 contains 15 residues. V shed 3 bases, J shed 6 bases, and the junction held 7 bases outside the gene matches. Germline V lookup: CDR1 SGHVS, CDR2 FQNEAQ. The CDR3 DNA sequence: TGTGCCAGCAGCTTCAGCGGGAGCCGGGGCAATGAGCAGTTCTTC. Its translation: CASSFSGSRGNEQFF. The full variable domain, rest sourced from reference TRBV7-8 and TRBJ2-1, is GAGVSQSPRYKVAKRGQDVALRCDPISGHVSLFWYQQALGQGPEFLTYFQNEAQLDKSGLPSDRFFAERPEGSVSTLKIQRTQQEDSAVYLCASSFSGSRGNEQFFGPGTRLTVL.

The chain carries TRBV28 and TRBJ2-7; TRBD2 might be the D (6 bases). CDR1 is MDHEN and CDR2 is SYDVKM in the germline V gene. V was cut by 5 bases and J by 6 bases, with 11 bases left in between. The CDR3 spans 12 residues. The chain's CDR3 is CASSAPGGEQYF. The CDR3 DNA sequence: TGTGCCAGCAGTGCCCCCGGGGGCGAGCAGTACTTC.

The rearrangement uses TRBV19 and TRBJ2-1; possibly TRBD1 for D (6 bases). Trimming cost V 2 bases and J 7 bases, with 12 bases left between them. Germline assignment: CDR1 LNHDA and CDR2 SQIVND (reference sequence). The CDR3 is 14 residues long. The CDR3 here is CASSITGKWNEQFF. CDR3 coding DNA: TGTGCCAGTAGTATAACAGGGAAATGGAATGAGCAGTTCTTC.

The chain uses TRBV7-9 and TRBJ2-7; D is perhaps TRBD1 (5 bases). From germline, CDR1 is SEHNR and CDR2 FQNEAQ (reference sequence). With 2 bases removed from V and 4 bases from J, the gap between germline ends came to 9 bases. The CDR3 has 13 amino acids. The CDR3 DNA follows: TGTGCCAGCAGCTTAACAGGATTTTACGAGCAGTACTTC. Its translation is CASSLTGFYEQYF.

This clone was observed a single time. CDR3 sequence reads: CASRPGTSQETQYF. CDR3 nucleotides: TGTGCCAGCAGACCCGGGACTAGTCAAGAGACCCAGTACTTC. The chain is built from TRBV28 and TRBJ2-5; 8 positions match TRBD2. This CDR3 is built from 14 residues. V lost 6 bases and J lost 2; bases outside the gene matches: 5. The V gene's germline CDR1 is MDHEN and CDR2 SYDVKM.

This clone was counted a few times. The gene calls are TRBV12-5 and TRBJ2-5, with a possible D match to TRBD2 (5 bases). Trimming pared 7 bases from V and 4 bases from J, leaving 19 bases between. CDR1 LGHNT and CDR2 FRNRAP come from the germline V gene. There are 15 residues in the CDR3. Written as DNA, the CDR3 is TGTGCTAGTGCACCCCAGCGGCTGGTTGGAGAGACCCAGTACTTC. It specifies CASAPQRLVGETQYF.

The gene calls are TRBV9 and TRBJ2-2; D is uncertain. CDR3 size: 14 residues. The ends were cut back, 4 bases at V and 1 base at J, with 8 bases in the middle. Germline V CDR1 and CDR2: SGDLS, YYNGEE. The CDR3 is CASSSPVNTGELFF. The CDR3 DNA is TGTGCCAGCAGCTCCCCAGTGAACACCGGGGAGCTGTTTTTT.

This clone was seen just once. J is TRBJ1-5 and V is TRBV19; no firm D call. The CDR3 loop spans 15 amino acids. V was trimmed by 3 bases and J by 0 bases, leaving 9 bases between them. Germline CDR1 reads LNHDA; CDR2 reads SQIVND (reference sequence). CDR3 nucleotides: TGTGCCAGTAGTATGGCCGATTATAGCAATCAGCCCCAGCATTTT. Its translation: CASSMADYSNQPQHF.

This CDR3 reads CASSPGLAGVWEQYF. The DNA of the CDR3 is TGTGCCAGCAGCCCAGGACTAGCGGGAGTTTGGGAGCAGTACTTC. V usage is TRBV7-9 and J usage is TRBJ2-7, with 13 bases identical to TRBD2. The CDR3 is 15 residues long. Looked up from germline, CDR1 is SEHNR and CDR2 is FQNEAQ (reference sequence). J was trimmed by 7 bases and V by 5 bases; bases with no gene match: 8.

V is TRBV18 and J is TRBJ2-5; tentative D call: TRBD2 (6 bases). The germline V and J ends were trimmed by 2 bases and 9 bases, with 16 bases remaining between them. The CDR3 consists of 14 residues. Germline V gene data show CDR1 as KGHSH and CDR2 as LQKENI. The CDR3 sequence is CASSPGGSGVAQYF. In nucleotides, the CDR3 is TGTGCCAGCTCACCAGGCGGCTCGGGGGTGGCCCAGTACTTC.

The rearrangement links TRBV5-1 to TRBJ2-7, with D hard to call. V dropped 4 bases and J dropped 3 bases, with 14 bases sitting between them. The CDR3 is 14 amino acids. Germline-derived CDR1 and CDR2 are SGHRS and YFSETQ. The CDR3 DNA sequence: TGCGCCAGCAGCCCCGGCCAGCGCTTCTACGAGCAGTACTTC. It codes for CASSPGQRFYEQYF.

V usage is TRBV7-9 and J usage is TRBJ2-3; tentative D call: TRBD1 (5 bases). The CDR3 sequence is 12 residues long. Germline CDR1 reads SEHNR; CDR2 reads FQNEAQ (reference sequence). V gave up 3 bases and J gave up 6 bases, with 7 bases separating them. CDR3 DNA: TGTGCCAGCAGCTTTAGGGGTGATACGCAGTATTTT. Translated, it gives CASSFRGDTQYF.

The CDR3 DNA reads TGTGCCAGCAGCTTGGGTGGGACAGTGAACACTGAAGCTTTCTTT. This codes for CASSLGGTVNTEAFF. This chain links TRBV5-5 with TRBJ1-1; 7 bases line up with TRBD1. This CDR3 spans 15 amino acids. Germline CDR1 is SGHKS and CDR2 is YYEKEE (reference sequence). Trimming cost V 0 bases and J 0 bases; bases outside gene matches: 2. Full variable domain (rest looked up from reference TRBV5-5 and TRBJ1-1): DAGVTQSPTHLIKTRGQQVTLRCSPISGHKSVSWYQQVLGQGPQFIFQYYEKEERGRGNFPDRFSARQFPNYSSELNVNALLLGDSALYLCASSLGGTVNTEAFFGQGTRLTVV.

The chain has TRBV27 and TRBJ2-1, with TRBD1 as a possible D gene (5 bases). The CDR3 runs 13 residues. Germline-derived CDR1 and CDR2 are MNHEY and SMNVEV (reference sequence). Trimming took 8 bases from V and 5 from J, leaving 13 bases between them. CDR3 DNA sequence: TGTGCCAGCGGTCGACAGTTTGACAATGAGCAGTTCTTC. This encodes CASGRQFDNEQFF.

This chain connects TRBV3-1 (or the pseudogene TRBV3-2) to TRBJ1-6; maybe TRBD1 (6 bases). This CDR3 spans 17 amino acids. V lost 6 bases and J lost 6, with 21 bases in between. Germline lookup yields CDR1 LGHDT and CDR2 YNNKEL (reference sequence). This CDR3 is CASRQRLIGGLNSPLHF. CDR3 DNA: TGTGCCAGCAGACAACGGTTAATTGGGGGCCTTAATTCACCCCTCCACTTT.

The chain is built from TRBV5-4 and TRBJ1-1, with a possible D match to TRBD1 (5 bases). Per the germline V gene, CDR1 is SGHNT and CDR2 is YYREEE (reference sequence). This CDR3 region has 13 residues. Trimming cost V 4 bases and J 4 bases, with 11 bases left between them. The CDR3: CASSTGGATEAFF. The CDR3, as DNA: TGTGCCAGCAGCACGGGCGGGGCCACTGAAGCTTTCTTT.

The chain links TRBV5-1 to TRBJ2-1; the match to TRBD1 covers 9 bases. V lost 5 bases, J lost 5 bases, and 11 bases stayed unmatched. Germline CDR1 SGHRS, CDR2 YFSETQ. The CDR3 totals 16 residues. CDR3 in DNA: TGCGCCAGCAGTTCTATACCGGGACAGGGTAACAATGAGCAGTTCTTC. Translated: CASSSIPGQGNNEQFF.

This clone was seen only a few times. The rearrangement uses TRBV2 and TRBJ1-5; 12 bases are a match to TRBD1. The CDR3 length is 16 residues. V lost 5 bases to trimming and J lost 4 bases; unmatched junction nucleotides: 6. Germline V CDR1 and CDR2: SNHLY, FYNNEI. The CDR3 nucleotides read TGTGCCAGCAGTAAGGGACAGGGGGCGCTTAATCAGCCCCAGCATTTT. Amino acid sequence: CASSKGQGALNQPQHF. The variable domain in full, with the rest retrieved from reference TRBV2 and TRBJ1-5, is EPEVTQTPSHQVTQMGQEVILRCVPISNHLYFYWYRQILGQKVEFLVSFYNNEISEKSEIFDDQFSVERPDGSNFTLKIRSTKLEDSAMYFCASSKGQGALNQPQHFGDGTRLSIL.

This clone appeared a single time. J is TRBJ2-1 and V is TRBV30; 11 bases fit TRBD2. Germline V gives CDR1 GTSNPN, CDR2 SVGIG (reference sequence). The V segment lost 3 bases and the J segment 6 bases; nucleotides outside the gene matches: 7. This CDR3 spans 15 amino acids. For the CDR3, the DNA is TGTGCCTGGAGGGGGCCTAGCGGGAGGATCAATGAGCAGTTCTTC. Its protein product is CAWRGPSGRINEQFF.

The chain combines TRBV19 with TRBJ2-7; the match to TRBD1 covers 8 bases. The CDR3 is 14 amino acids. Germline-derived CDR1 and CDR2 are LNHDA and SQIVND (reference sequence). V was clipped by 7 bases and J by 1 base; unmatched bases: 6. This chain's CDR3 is CASTQTGASYEQYF. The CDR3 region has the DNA TGTGCCAGTACCCAGACAGGGGCATCCTACGAGCAGTACTTC.

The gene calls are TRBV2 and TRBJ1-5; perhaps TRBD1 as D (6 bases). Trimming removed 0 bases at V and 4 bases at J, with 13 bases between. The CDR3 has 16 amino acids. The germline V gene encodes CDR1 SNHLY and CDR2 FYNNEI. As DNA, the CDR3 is TGTGCCAGCAGTGAAGCGTCGCAGGGGCGTAATCAGCCCCAGCATTTT. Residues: CASSEASQGRNQPQHF.

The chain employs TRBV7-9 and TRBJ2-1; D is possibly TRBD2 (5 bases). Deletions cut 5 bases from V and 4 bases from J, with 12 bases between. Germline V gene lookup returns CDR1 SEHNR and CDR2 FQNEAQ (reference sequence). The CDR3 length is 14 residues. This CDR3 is CASSGGRPYNEQFF. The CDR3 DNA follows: TGTGCCAGCAGCGGAGGACGGCCTTACAATGAGCAGTTCTTC.

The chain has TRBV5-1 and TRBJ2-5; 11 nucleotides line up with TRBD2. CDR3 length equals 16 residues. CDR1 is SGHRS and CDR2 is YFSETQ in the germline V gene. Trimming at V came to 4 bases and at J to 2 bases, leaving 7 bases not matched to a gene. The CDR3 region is CASSPQGLAEQETQYF. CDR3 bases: TGCGCCAGCAGCCCGCAGGGACTAGCGGAGCAAGAGACCCAGTACTTC.

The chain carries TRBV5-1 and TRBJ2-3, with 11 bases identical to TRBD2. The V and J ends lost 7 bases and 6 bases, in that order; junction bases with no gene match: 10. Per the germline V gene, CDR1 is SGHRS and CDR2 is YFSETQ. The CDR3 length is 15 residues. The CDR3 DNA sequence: TGCGCCAGCGGAGGGACTAGCGGCATTGGGGATACGCAGTATTTT. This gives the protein CASGGTSGIGDTQYF. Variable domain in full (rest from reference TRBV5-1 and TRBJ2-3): KAGVTQTPRYLIKTRGQQVTLSCSPISGHRSVSWYQQTPGQGLQFLFEYFSETQRNKGNFPGRFSGRQFSNSRSEMNVSTLELGDSALYLCASGGTSGIGDTQYFGPGTRLTVL.

The CDR3 sequence: CASSESNDYTDTQYF. In DNA form, the CDR3 reads TGCGCCAGCAGTGAGTCGAATGACTACACAGATACGCAGTATTTT. The rearrangement joins TRBV10-2 to TRBJ2-3; tentatively, D is TRBD2 (5 bases). Germline values: CDR1 WSHSY, CDR2 SAAADI. Trimming left V 0 bases short and J 2 bases short, with 9 bases between. The CDR3 runs 15 residues.

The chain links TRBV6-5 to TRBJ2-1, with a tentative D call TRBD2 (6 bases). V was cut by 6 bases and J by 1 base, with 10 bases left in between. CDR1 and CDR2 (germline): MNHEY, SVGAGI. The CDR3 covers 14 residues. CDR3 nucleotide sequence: TGTGCCAGCAGCCGACTAGTTTCCTACAATGAGCAGTTCTTC. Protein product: CASSRLVSYNEQFF.

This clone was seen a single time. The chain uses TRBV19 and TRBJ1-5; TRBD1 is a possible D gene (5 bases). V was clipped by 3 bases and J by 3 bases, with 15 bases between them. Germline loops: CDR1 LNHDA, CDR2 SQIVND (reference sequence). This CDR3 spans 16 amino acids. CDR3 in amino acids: CASSMGGHTSNQPQHF. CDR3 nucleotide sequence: TGTGCCAGTAGTATGGGGGGTCACACTTCCAATCAGCCCCAGCATTTT. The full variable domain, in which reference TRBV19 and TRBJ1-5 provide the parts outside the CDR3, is DGGITQSPKYLFRKEGQNVTLSCEQNLNHDAMYWYRQDPGQGLRLIYYSQIVNDFQKGDIAEGYSVSREKKESFPLTVTSAQKNPTAFYLCASSMGGHTSNQPQHFGDGTRLSIL.